In this sample, the clone carrying this T cell receptor beta chain turned up many times. What it binds is unknown. This specimen belongs to a study of neurological immune-mediated disorders. CDR1 is LGHDT, CDR2 YNNKEL, per germline (reference sequence). This CDR3 contains 15 residues. V was cut by 1 base and J by 4 bases, with 13 bases left in between. Synthesis of cDNA was accomplished via 5'RACE employing 10-nucleotide random UMIs. Every sequencing run generated over 170 million TCR-beta sequences from 15-18 subjects. From the 5' RACE reads, TCRdb called clonotypes with MiXCR, one entry per CDR3 protein. Of around 83,000 distinct CDR3 sequences detected, approximately 14% appear once; the ten largest clones hold more than 6%. Findings and caveats of the study: Multiple sclerosis was found to have the least TCR clonal expansion, below healthy controls, and HTLV-1-associated myelopathy the most.

Sequencing was carried out using PBMCs. The sequence derives from a woman in her 50s in good health. The chain is built from TRBV3-1 and TRBJ1-1, with D maybe TRBD1 (6 bases). CDR3 protein: CASSQGWGARTEAFF. The DNA of the CDR3 is TGTGCCAGCAGCCAAGGTTGGGGGGCGCGCACTGAAGCTTTCTTT.